One and the same sample provided the 18 T cell receptor beta chains below, sequenced in a study of lymphopenia after photon versus proton radiotherapy. Method: immunoSEQ multiplex PCR; TCRdb's copy keeps in-frame clones and lacks some. This table holds about 83,000 clones, around 83% found once. The source was peripheral blood, collected from a patient treated with proton-based radiotherapy. The receptors originated from a man in his 60s with pancreatic cancer.

V and J are TRBV7-2 and TRBJ2-3; D is perhaps TRBD2 (6 bases). Germline V gene sequence: CDR1 SGHTA, CDR2 FQGNSA. The V end lost 5 bases, the J end lost 1 base, and 10 bases lay between the germline ends. There are 14 residues in the CDR3. Written as DNA, the CDR3 is TGTGCCAGCAGCCCCCGACTAGGCACAGATACGCAGTATTTT. Translation: CASSPRLGTDTQYF.

The chain has TRBV7-9 and TRBJ2-2, with D possibly TRBD2 on 5 matching bases. The V end was cut by 6 bases, the J end by 8 bases, with 22 bases between. The germline CDR1 and CDR2 sequences are SEHNR and FQNEAQ (reference sequence). This CDR3 is built from 16 residues. This chain's CDR3 is CASRGNGVASSGELFF. CDR3 nucleotides: TGTGCCAGCAGGGGAAACGGGGTAGCGTCTTCGGGGGAGCTGTTTTTT.

This rearrangement joins TRBV19 to TRBJ2-7, with D possibly TRBD1 on 6 matching bases. The germline V and J ends were trimmed by 10 bases and 4 bases, with 17 bases remaining between them. Germline V gene sequence: CDR1 LNHDA, CDR2 SQIVND (reference sequence). The CDR3 is made up of 13 amino acids. CDR3 nucleotide sequence: TGTGCCACCCAGGGGACGGTTAGTTACGAGCAGTACTTC. Translating gives CATQGTVSYEQYF.

V and J are TRBV28 and TRBJ1-2; D remains unclear. The ends were cut back, 1 base at V and 4 bases at J, with 10 bases in the middle. The CDR3 is 14 residues long. The V gene's germline CDR1 is MDHEN and CDR2 SYDVKM. CDR3 bases: TGTGCCAGCAGTTTATTCGGTCAGACCTATGGCTACACCTTC. Amino acids: CASSLFGQTYGYTF.

The chain links TRBV27 to TRBJ1-2, with no clear D. The germline V and J ends were trimmed by 3 bases and 7 bases, with 12 bases remaining between them. Germline V gives CDR1 MNHEY, CDR2 SMNVEV (reference sequence). This CDR3 contains 13 residues. The DNA of the CDR3 is TGTGCCAGCAGTTTGTTAGGGCCGTTTGGCTACACCTTC. Residues: CASSLLGPFGYTF.

The J gene is TRBJ2-1, the V gene TRBV7-3; D gene ambiguous. In germline, CDR1 is SGHTA, CDR2 FQGTGA. Deletions cut 5 bases from V and 1 base from J, with 9 bases between. CDR3 length equals 14 residues. CDR3 in DNA: TGTGCCAGCAGCCCGGTCGGGTCCTACAATGAGCAGTTCTTC. It is translated as CASSPVGSYNEQFF.

The chain combines TRBV6-5 with TRBJ2-5; D possibly corresponds to TRBD2 (6 bases). Per the germline V gene, CDR1 is MNHEY and CDR2 is SVGAGI. The CDR3 is made up of 13 amino acids. V lost 5 bases and J 6 bases, leaving 13 bases between the germline ends. The CDR3 sequence: CASSQEGLQTQYF. In nucleotides, the CDR3 is TGTGCCAGCAGTCAGGAGGGGTTGCAGACCCAGTACTTC.

The rearrangement joins TRBV5-6 to TRBJ2-7; unclear D gene. Trimming shortened V by 4 bases and J by 2 bases, and 13 bases separated the two germline ends. From germline, CDR1 is SGHDT and CDR2 YYEEEE. The CDR3 runs 14 residues. Written as DNA, the CDR3 is TGTGCCAGCAGCCACTCTGGTCCAGCCTACGAGCAGTACTTC. Its protein product is CASSHSGPAYEQYF. Looking up the rest from reference TRBV5-6 and TRBJ2-7 gives the full variable domain: DAGVTQSPTHLIKTRGQQVTLRCSPKSGHDTVSWYQQALGQGPQFIFQYYEEEERQRGNFPDRFSGHQFPNYSSELNVNALLLGDSALYLCASSHSGPAYEQYFGPGTRLTVT.

Details on this clone: Other DNA sequences in the same sample also yield this CDR3. The V and J genes are TRBV28 and TRBJ1-1; D call uncertain. This CDR3 has 14 residues. Per the germline V gene, CDR1 is MDHEN and CDR2 is SYDVKM. V dropped 6 bases and J dropped 0 bases, with 11 bases sitting between them. The CDR3 nucleotides read TGTGCCAGCAGCTCGGACGGATTGAACACTGAAGCTTTCTTT. The encoded protein is CASSSDGLNTEAFF. The full variable domain, with the rest looked up from reference TRBV28 and TRBJ1-1, is DVKVTQSSRYLVKRTGEKVFLECVQDMDHENMFWYRQDPGLGLRLIYFSYDVKMKEKGDIPEGYSVSREKKERFSLILESASTNQTSMYLCASSSDGLNTEAFFGQGTRLTVV.

The chain links TRBV11-2 to TRBJ1-3; no firm D call. The V gene lost 1 base and the J gene lost 4 bases, with 5 bases spanning the gap. Germline CDR1 is SGHAT and CDR2 is FQNNGV. This CDR3 is built from 13 residues. In DNA, the CDR3 is TGTGCCAGCAGCTTAGTTACGGGAAACACCATATATTTT. Translating it yields CASSLVTGNTIYF.

This chain links TRBV7-8 with TRBJ2-1; D might be TRBD1 or TRBD2, each matching 5 bases. CDR1 is SGHVS, CDR2 FQNEAQ, per germline. The V end was cut by 1 base, the J end by 5 bases, with 18 bases between. This CDR3 spans 17 amino acids. CDR3 DNA sequence: TGTGCCAGCAGCTTAGGGCAGCGGAGGACAAAGAACAATGAGCAGTTCTTC. This sequence encodes CASSLGQRRTKNNEQFF. Full variable domain (missing parts from reference TRBV7-8 and TRBJ2-1): GAGVSQSPRYKVAKRGQDVALRCDPISGHVSLFWYQQALGQGPEFLTYFQNEAQLDKSGLPSDRFFAERPEGSVSTLKIQRTQQEDSAVYLCASSLGQRRTKNNEQFFGPGTRLTVL.

This chain links TRBV20-1 with TRBJ2-5; D remains ambiguous. Germline CDR1 is DFQATT and CDR2 is SNEGSKA (reference sequence). V lost 3 bases, J lost 10 bases, and 12 bases lay in between. This CDR3 spans 11 amino acids. The CDR3 region has the DNA TGCAGTGCTAGCCCCGGATCGGTCCAGTACTTC. Encoded protein: CSASPGSVQYF.

V is TRBV30 and J is TRBJ1-3, with D unresolved. Germline lookup yields CDR1 GTSNPN and CDR2 SVGIG (reference sequence). Trimming took off 1 base at V and 0 bases at J, with 13 bases between the two ends. The CDR3 consists of 16 residues. This chain's CDR3 is CAWSGRTASSGNTIYF. For the CDR3, the DNA is TGTGCCTGGAGTGGTCGAACAGCCAGCTCTGGAAACACCATATATTTT.

The chain couples TRBV6-1 to TRBJ1-2; possibly TRBD1 for D (5 bases). V was pared by 5 bases and J by 0 bases, with 7 bases between. Germline V lookup: CDR1 MNHNS, CDR2 SASEGT. CDR3 length equals 13 residues. The CDR3 protein is CASSPTANYGYTF. The CDR3 region has the DNA TGTGCCAGCAGTCCGACAGCTAACTATGGCTACACCTTC.

V usage is TRBV2 and J usage is TRBJ2-5; D is uncertain. Germline CDR1 SNHLY, CDR2 FYNNEI. V was clipped by 4 bases and J by 5 bases, with 11 bases between them. The CDR3 length is 13 residues. In nucleotides, the CDR3 is TGTGCCAGCAGTGCGAGCCTTCGGGAGACCCAGTACTTC. It yields the protein CASSASLRETQYF.

V usage is TRBV6-1 and J usage is TRBJ2-1, with D maybe TRBD2 (5 bases). The length of the CDR3 is 15 residues. The ends were cut back, 4 bases at V and 5 bases at J, with 15 bases in the middle. The germline V gene has CDR1 MNHNS and CDR2 SASEGT. The CDR3 region is CASSVEAAAHNEQFF. As DNA, the CDR3 is TGTGCCAGCAGTGTAGAAGCGGCGGCTCACAATGAGCAGTTCTTC.

The chain carries TRBV13 and TRBJ2-3; D is ambiguous. V was clipped by 5 bases and J by 5 bases, with 11 bases between them. Germline CDR1 reads PRHDT; CDR2 reads FYEKMQ (reference sequence). The CDR3 runs 13 residues. The CDR3 coding sequence is TGTGCCAGCAGCAAACCCCGAGGAGATACGCAGTATTTT. This gives the protein CASSKPRGDTQYF.

V is TRBV9 and J is TRBJ1-1; TRBD1 matches 8 bases. The CDR3 extends over 18 amino acids. Trimming at V came to 3 bases and at J to 1 base, leaving 14 bases not matched to a gene. Germline-derived CDR1 and CDR2 are SGDLS and YYNGEE. CDR3 nucleotides: TGTGCCAGCAGCGCTAGACAGGGGACTACCTGGCGGAACACTGAAGCTTTCTTT. This codes for CASSARQGTTWRNTEAFF.